This T cell receptor beta chain was identified during a study of neoadjuvant anti-PD-1 for oral cavity cancer. A remark on this clone: Its matching antigen is unknown.

Study results and caveats: Only three patients per response group were TCR-analyzed; validation needed.

Germline CDR1 is SGHTA and CDR2 is FQGTGA. This CDR3 comprises 13 residues. The V gene lost 5 bases and the J gene lost 4 bases, with 11 bases spanning the gap. Blood libraries mostly used around 510 ng genomic DNA, six replicates each. TCRdb's copy holds only in-frame clones and misses some; the assay was immunoSEQ multiplex PCR. The table shows some 66,000 clones, with around 83% occurring only once. The TCR sequence derives from a person aged 35 to 85 with oral cavity squamous cell carcinoma. Source: PBMCs, taken before nivolumab (anti-PD-1) treatment. The chain joins TRBV7-3 to TRBJ1-2; D is possibly TRBD1 (5 bases). Here the CDR3 DNA reads TGTGCCAGCAGCGACGACAGTATCTATGGCTACACCTTC. It translates to CASSDDSIYGYTF.